This T cell receptor (beta chain) is drawn from a study of CD8 T cells in Susac syndrome. Random hexamers were used to reverse transcribe an amount of about 0.45 to 1 ug RNA. MiXCR, run by TCRdb on the immunoSEQ multiplex PCR reads, gives a single entry per CDR3 protein. This table holds a few hundred thousand distinct CDR3 sequences, approximately 95% found once. Germline V CDR1 and CDR2: DFQATT, SNEGSKA (reference sequence). V lost 6 bases and J 5 bases, leaving 17 bases between the germline ends. This CDR3 spans 14 amino acids. Multiple sclerosis controls were treatment-naive patients with stable or active relapsing-remitting disease.

The chain couples TRBV20-1 to TRBJ2-4, with D maybe TRBD2 (5 bases). The TCR originated in a human donor with multiple sclerosis. The sample comprised CD4+ T cells from PBMCs. The CDR3 DNA reads as TGCAGTGCGCCAGAGGCGGGCATCGAAAACATTCAGTACTTC. Residues: CSAPEAGIENIQYF.